This T cell receptor (beta chain) was identified during a study of blood T cell repertoires in COVID-19. Looking at the study overall: Italy, Spain and the United States were the sources of the convalescent and acute COVID-19 samples.

Original methodology: Reference gene primer amplification yielded estimated nucleated cell counts. Method: immunoSEQ multiplex PCR; TCRdb's copy keeps in-frame clones and lacks some. The V and J calls and clone size were taken over from that table, and D and trimming were inferred from the DNA. Here the sample spans around 120,000 clones, around 87% being singletons. This receptor was identified in a human donor in a cohort sampled during active COVID-19. Sequencing was carried out using peripheral blood.

Written as DNA, the CDR3 is TGTGCCAGCAGCAAACGGGACTCTTCGTCCGAGCAGTACTTC. As protein: CASSKRDSSSEQYF. The rearrangement uses TRBV6-6 and TRBJ2-7, with D perhaps matching TRBD2 (6 bases). Germline values: CDR1 MNHNY, CDR2 SVGAGI (reference sequence). The CDR3 length is 14 residues. V was cut by 6 bases and J by 6 bases, with 18 bases left in between.